The following is a T cell receptor (beta chain) sequence with its context. The data stem from a study of shared clonotypes between healthy human individuals. Data came from immunoSEQ multiplex PCR; TCRdb stores just in-frame clones and leaves some out. The sample includes some 380,000 clones, just over 95% seen only once; the top ten take 0.25% to 0.35%. This clonotype was sampled from a man in his thirties or forties in good health. What was sequenced was memory CD8+ T cells sorted from blood. As for subset: CD45RO+ cells pooled with CCR7-negative TemRA cells.

The CDR3 DNA reads as TGTGCCAGCAGCCTCGATAGTATCGAGCAGTACTTC. This translates into CASSLDSIEQYF. The rearrangement uses TRBV7-6 and TRBJ2-7, with D hard to call. CDR3 size: 12 residues. The germline V gene encodes CDR1 SGHVS and CDR2 FNYEAQ. V gave up 5 bases and J gave up 6 bases, with 11 bases separating them. Full variable domain (outside the CDR3, taken from reference TRBV7-6 and TRBJ2-7): GAGVSQSPRYKVTKRGQDVALRCDPISGHVSLYWYRQALGQGPEFLTYFNYEAQQDKSGLPNDRFSAERPEGSISTLTIQRTEQRDSAMYRCASSLDSIEQYFGPGTRLTVT.